This paragraph reports one T cell receptor (beta chain). The specificity of this receptor is unknown. Qualities for individual bases were not recorded, and no much larger clone is one base off. The junction carries 14 bases between V and J, which are trimmed by 5 bases and 3 bases respectively. Counted from cysteine to phenylalanine, this CDR3 has 15 amino acids. Only the CDR3 DNA is retained, 45 bases long and in frame from the first base. Per the germline V gene (reference sequence), MNHEY is the CDR1 and SMNVEV is the CDR2. Another Seattle source contributed samples from volunteer blood donors who had recovered from COVID-19. The collaborating institutions used their own protocols to collect whole blood in K2EDTA tubes. For TCRbeta analysis, collaborators shipped samples as frozen whole blood, isolated PBMCs, or DNA extracted from either of those sample types. The data belong to a study of blood T cell repertoires in COVID-19 (dated by TCRdb to 2018 to 2020). About the investigation overall: Collaborator samples came from the United States, Italy and Spain and covered acute and convalescent phases of COVID-19. The repertoires were released in a freely available public database intended as a resource for research on the immune response to SARS-CoV-2. The prospective study material was composed of cDNA or gDNA derived from T cells, B-cell-depleted T cells, or PBMCs. A de-identified subject ID, COVID-19 status, age in years and sex were almost always included in the sample metadata. Where HLA class I and class II types were available, the types were taken from metadata supplied by the sample provider, not from assay-based typing. Subjects who had been exposed to COVID-19, were actively infected with it, or had recovered from it provided the deeply sampled blood TCRbeta repertoires that made up the dataset. The samples were drawn from the first 160 participants of the ongoing ImmuneRACE study and from under 1,500 subjects provided by 6 global collaborators.

The immunoSEQ Assay, a bias-controlled multiplex PCR, was used to amplify TCRbeta CDR3 regions from genomic DNA. In the paper's pipeline: Within the assay, amplification of reference gene primers was used to estimate how many nucleated cells each sample contained. Sequence reads were collapsed and filtered to measure the absolute abundance of every unique TCRbeta CDR3 rearrangement. For each sample, productive Simpson clonality was calculated by taking the square root of Simpson's diversity index across productive rearrangements. The immuneACCESS repertoire file appears here via TCRdb, limited to in-frame rearrangements. These files lack a portion of the clones; in checked studies, under half of the deficit traces to unresolved V genes, and the cause of the others is not known. That table furnishes V, J and clone size, whereas the DNA furnished D and trimming. In this sample the table shows 250,000 to 350,000 clones, approximately 88% of which occur a single time. The ten largest clones add up to 5.5% to 8.5% of the sample.

What the research found in general, with its limitations: The quantity of clinical and demographic metadata differed by source and by participant and was supplied without curation.

The origin of this receptor is a woman aged 30 to 39 who had recovered from COVID-19. Recombination connected TRBV27 to TRBJ1-3, with an unclear D gene assignment. Sequencing was done on a sample of peripheral blood. The DNA sequence reads TGTGCCAGCAGTCCCCGGGTCGGGGTTGGAAACACCATATATTTT. This codes for CASSPRVGVGNTIYF.